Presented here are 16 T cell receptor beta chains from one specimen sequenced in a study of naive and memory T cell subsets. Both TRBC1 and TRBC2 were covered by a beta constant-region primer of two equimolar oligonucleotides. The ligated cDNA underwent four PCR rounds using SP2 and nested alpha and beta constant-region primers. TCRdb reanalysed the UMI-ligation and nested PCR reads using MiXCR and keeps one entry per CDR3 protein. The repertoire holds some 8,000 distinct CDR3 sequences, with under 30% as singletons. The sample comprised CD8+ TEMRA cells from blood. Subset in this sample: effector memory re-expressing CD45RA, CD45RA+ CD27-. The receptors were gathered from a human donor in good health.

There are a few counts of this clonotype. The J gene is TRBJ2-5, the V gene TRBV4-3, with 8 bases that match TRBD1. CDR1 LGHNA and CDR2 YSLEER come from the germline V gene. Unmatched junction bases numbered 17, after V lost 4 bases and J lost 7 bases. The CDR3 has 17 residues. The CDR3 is CASSPRETSGTGGTQYF. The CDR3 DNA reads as TGCGCCAGCAGCCCGAGAGAGACTTCCGGTACAGGGGGGACCCAGTACTTC.

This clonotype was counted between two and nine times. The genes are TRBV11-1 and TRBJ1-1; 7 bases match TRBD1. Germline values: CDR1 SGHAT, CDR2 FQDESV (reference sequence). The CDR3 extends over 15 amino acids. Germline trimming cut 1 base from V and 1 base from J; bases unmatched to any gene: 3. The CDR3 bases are TGTGCCAGCAGCTTAGGCTGGACAGGGAACACTGAAGCTTTCTTT. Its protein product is CASSLGWTGNTEAFF.

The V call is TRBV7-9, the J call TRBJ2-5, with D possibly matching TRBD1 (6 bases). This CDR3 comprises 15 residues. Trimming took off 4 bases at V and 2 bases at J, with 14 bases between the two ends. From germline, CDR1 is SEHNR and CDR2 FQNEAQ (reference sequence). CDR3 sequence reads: CASSSRTDTQETQYF. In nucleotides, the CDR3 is TGTGCCAGCAGCTCCCGGACAGATACACAAGAGACCCAGTACTTC.

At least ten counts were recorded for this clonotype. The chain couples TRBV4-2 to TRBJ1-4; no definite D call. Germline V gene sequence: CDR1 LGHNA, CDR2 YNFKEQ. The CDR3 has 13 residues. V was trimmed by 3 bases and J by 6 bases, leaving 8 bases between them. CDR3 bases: TGTGCCAGCAGCCAGGTTAGCTATGAAAAACTGTTTTTT. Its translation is CASSQVSYEKLFF.

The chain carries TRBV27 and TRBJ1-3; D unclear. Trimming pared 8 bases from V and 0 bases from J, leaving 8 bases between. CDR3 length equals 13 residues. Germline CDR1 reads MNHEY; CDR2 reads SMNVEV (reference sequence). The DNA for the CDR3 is TGTGCCAGCGCGGCGAACTCTGGAAACACCATATATTTT. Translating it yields CASAANSGNTIYF.

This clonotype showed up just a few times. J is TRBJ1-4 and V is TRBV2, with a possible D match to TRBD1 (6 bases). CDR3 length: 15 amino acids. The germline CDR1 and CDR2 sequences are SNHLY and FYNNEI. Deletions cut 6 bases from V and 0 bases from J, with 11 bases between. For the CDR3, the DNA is TGTGCCAGCAGCCGGACAGTTGCAACTAATGAAAAACTGTTTTTT. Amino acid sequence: CASSRTVATNEKLFF.

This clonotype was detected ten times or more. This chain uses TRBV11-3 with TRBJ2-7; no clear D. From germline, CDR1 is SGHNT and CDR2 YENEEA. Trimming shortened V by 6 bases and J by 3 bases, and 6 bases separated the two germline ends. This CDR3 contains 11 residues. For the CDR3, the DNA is TGTGCCAGCAGTGGGCACTACGAGCAGTACTTC. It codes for CASSGHYEQYF.

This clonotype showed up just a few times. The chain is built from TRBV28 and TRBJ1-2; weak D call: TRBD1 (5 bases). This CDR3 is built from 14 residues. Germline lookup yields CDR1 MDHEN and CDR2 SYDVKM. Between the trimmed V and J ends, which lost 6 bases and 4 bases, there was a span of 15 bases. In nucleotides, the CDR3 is TGTGCCAGCAGCAGTTTTTCGCAGGGCTATGGCTACACCTTC. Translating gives CASSSFSQGYGYTF.

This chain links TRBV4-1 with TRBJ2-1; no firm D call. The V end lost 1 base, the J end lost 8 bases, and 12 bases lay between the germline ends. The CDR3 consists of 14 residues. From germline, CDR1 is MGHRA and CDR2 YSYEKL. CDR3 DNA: TGCGCCAGCAGCCAAGTAGCTCTCACGGATGAGCAGTTCTTC. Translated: CASSQVALTDEQFF.

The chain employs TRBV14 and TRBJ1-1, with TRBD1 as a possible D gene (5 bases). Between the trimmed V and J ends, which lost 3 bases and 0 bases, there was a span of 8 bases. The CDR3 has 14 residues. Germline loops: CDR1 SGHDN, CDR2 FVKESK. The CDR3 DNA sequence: TGTGCCAGCAGCCAGACAGCGATGAACACTGAAGCTTTCTTT. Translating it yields CASSQTAMNTEAFF.

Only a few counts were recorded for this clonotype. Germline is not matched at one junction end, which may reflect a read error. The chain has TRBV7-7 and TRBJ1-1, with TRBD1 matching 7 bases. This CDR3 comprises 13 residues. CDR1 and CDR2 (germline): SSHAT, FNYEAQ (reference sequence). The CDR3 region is CASSQGVNTEAFF. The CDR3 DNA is TGTGCTAGCAGCCAGGGGGTGAACACTGAAGCTTTCTTT.

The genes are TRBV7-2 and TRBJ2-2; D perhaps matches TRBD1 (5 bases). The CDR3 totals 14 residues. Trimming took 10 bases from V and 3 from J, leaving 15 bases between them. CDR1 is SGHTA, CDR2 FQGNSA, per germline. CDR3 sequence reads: CATREDIYTGELFF. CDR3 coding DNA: TGTGCCACGCGAGAGGACATATACACCGGGGAGCTGTTTTTT.

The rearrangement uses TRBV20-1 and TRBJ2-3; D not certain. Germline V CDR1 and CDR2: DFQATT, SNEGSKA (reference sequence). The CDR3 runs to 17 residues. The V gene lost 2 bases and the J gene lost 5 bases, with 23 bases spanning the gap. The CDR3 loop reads CSARTYYAAESRDTQYF. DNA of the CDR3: TGCAGTGCTAGAACCTACTACGCCGCGGAGTCGAGAGATACGCAGTATTTT.

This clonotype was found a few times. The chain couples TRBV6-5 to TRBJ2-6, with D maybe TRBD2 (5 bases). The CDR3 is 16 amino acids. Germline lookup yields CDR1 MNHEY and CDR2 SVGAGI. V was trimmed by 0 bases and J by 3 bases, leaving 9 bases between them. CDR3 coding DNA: TGTGCCAGCAGTTACTCTTCTGGGAGTGGGGCCAACGTCCTGACTTTC. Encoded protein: CASSYSSGSGANVLTF.

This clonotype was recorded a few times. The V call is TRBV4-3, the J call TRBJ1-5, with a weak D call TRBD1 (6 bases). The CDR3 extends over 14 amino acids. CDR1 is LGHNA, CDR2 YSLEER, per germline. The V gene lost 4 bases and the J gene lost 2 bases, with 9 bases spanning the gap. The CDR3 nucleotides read TGCGCCAGCAGCCCAAACAGGGGCAATCAGCCCCAGCATTTT. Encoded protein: CASSPNRGNQPQHF.

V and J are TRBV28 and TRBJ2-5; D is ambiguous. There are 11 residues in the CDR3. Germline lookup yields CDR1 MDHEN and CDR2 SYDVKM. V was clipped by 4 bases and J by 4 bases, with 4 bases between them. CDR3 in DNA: TGTGCCAGCAGTTACAGAGAGACCCAGTACTTC. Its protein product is CASSYRETQYF. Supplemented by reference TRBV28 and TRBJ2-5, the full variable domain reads DVKVTQSSRYLVKRTGEKVFLECVQDMDHENMFWYRQDPGLGLRLIYFSYDVKMKEKGDIPEGYSVSREKKERFSLILESASTNQTSMYLCASSYRETQYFGPGTRLLVL.